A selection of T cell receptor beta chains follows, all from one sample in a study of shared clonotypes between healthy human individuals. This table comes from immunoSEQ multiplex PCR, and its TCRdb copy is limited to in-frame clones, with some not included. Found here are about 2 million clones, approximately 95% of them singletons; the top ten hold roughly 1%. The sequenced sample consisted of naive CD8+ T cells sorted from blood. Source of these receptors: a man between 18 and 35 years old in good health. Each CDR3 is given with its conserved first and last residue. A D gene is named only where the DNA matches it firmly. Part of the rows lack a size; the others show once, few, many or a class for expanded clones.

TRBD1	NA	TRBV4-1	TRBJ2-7	CASSDRDRGFYEQYF	TGCGCCAGCAGCGACCGGGACAGGGGATTCTACGAGCAGTACTTC
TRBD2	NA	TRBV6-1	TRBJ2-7	CASSELPSGNYEQYF	TGTGCCAGCAGTGAATTACCTAGCGGAAACTACGAGCAGTACTTC
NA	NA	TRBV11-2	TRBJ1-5	CASSPTGLGQPQHF	TGTGCCAGCAGTCCAACAGGGCTGGGTCAGCCCCAGCATTTT
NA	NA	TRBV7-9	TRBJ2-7	CASSKDVSDEQYF	TGTGCCAGCAGCAAAGACGTTAGCGACGAGCAGTACTTC
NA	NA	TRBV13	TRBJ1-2	CASSLEGDFYGYTF	TGTGCCAGCAGCTTAGAGGGGGACTTCTATGGCTACACCTTC
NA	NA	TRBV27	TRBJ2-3	CASSLGAGESPTDTQYF	TGTGCCAGCAGTTTAGGGGCAGGGGAATCTCCAACAGATACGCAGTATTTT
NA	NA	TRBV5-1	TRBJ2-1	CASSLSSGRNEQFF	TGCGCCAGCAGCTTGTCATCAGGCCGCAATGAGCAGTTCTTC
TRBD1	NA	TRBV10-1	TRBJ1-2	CASSAGGLYGYTF	TGCGCCAGCAGTGCAGGGGGTCTCTATGGCTACACCTTC
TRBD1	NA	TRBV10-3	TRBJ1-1	CAISESAGQGTPEAFF	TGTGCCATCAGTGAGTCGGCGGGACAGGGGACTCCTGAAGCTTTCTTT
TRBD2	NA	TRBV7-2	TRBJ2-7	CASSFGLAGRYEQYF	TGTGCCAGCAGCTTCGGACTAGCGGGACGCTACGAGCAGTACTTC
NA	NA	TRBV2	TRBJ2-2	CASSDRAGELTGELFF	TGTGCCAGCAGTGATAGGGCAGGAGAGCTCACCGGGGAGCTGTTTTTT
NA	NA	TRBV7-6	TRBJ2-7	CASSPEGNFYEQYF	TGTGCCAGCAGCCCGGAGGGGAACTTCTACGAGCAGTACTTC
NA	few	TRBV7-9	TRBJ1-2	CASSLGGGTHYGYTF	TGTGCCAGCAGCTTAGGTGGAGGGACCCACTATGGCTACACCTTC
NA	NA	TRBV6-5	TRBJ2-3	CASSLTETDTQYF	TGTGCCAGCAGTCTAACAGAGACAGATACGCAGTATTTT
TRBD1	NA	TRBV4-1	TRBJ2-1	CASQPDRADEQFF	TGCGCCAGCCAGCCCGACAGGGCGGATGAGCAGTTCTTC
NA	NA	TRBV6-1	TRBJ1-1	CASSEGQANTEAFF	TGTGCCAGCAGTGAAGGACAGGCGAACACTGAAGCTTTCTTT
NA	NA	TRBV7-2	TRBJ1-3	CASSLVTMRNTIYF	TGTGCCAGCAGCTTAGTTACTATGCGCAACACCATATATTTT
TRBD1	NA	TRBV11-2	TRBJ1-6	CASNWKDRGFFNSPLHF	TGTGCCAGCAACTGGAAGGACAGGGGGTTTTTTAATTCACCCCTCCACTTT
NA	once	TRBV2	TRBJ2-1	CASSESYGSSYNEQFF	TGTGCCAGCAGTGAATCGTACGGCAGCTCCTACAATGAGCAGTTCTTC
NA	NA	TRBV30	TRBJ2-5	CAWSEVSLGETQYF	TGTGCCTGGAGTGAAGTATCTCTTGGAGAGACCCAGTACTTC
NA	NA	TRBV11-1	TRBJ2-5	CASSLGWGDQETQYF	TGTGCCAGCAGCCTCGGATGGGGCGACCAAGAGACCCAGTACTTC
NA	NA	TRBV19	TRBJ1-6	CASSIPPGSPLHF	TGTGCCAGTAGTATCCCGCCCGGTTCACCCCTCCACTTT
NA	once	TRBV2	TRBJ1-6	CASRVTQMNSPLHF	TGTGCCAGCAGAGTGACTCAGATGAATTCACCCCTCCACTTT
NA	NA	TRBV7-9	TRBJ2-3	CASTTGNRWDTQYF	TGTGCCAGCACCACAGGGAATAGGTGGGATACGCAGTATTTT
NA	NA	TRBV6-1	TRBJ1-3	CASSEVAGPGNTIYF	TGTGCCAGCAGTGAAGTCGCAGGGCCTGGAAACACCATATATTTT
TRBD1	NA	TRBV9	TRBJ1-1	CASSPGQDTEAFF	TGTGCCAGCAGCCCGGGACAGGACACTGAAGCTTTCTTT
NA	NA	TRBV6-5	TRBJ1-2	CASSYSSDGWGGYTF	TGTGCCAGCAGTTACTCGTCTGACGGGTGGGGTGGCTACACCTTC
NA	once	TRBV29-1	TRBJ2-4	CSVEEVAKNIQYF	TGCAGCGTTGAAGAAGTGGCCAAAAACATTCAGTACTTC
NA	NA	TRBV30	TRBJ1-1	CAWQGPTEAFF	TGTGCCTGGCAGGGACCCACTGAAGCTTTCTTT
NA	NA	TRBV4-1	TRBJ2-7	CASSARTDNYEQYF	TGCGCCAGCAGCGCCCGGACAGATAACTACGAGCAGTACTTC
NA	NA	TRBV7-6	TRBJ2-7	CASSLDSGSYNEQYF	TGTGCCAGCAGCTTAGATTCTGGGTCCTACAACGAGCAGTACTTC
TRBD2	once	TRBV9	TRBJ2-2	CASSVEGTGGYTGELFF	TGTGCCAGCAGCGTAGAGGGTACGGGGGGTTACACCGGGGAGCTGTTTTTT
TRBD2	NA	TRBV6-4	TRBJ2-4	CASTLTELAGKVKNIQYF	TGTGCCAGCACCTTGACGGAACTAGCGGGGAAAGTCAAAAACATTCAGTACTTC
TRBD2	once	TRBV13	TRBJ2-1	CASSLGRLAGGMASYNEQFF	TGTGCCAGCAGCCTTGGGAGACTAGCGGGAGGAATGGCCTCCTACAATGAGCAGTTCTTC
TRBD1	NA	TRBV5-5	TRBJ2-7	CASSLDFSGQGTSYEQYF	TGTGCCAGCAGCTTGGACTTCTCTGGACAGGGTACCTCCTACGAGCAGTACTTC
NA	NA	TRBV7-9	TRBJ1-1	CASSFGGGTEAFF	TGTGCCAGCAGCTTCGGGGGTGGCACTGAAGCTTTCTTT
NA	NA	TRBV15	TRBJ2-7	CATSRDLGIREQYF	TGTGCCACCAGCAGAGATCTCGGGATCCGCGAGCAGTACTTC
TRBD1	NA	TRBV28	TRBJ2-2	CASMTGMITGELFF	TGTGCCAGCATGACAGGGATGATCACCGGGGAGCTGTTTTTT
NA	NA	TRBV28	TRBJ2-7	CASSFFEDLGQYF	TGTGCCAGCAGTTTTTTCGAGGACCTGGGGCAGTACTTC
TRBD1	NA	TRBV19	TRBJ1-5	CASSGGQGKESNQPQHF	TGTGCCAGTAGTGGGGGACAGGGCAAAGAAAGCAATCAGCCCCAGCATTTT
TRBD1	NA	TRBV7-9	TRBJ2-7	CASSLATGGVGYEQYF	TGTGCCAGCAGCTTAGCGACAGGGGGCGTTGGCTACGAGCAGTACTTC
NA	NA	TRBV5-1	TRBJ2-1	CASRHLYNEQFF	TGCGCCAGCAGGCATCTGTACAATGAGCAGTTCTTC
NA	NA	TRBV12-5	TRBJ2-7	CASGLGQTSSYEQYF	TGTGCTAGTGGTTTGGGCCAGACGAGCTCCTACGAGCAGTACTTC